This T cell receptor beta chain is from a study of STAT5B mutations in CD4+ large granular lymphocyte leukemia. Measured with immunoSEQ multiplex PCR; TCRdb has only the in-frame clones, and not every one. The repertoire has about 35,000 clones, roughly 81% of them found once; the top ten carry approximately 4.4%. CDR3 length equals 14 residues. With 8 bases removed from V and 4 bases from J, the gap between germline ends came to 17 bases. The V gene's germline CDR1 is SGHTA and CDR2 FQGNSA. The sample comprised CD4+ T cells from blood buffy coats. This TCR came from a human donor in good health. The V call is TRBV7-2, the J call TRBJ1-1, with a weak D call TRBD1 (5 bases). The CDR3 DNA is TGTGCCAGCGTCAGGGACCGGGGTGGCACTGAAGCTTTCTTT. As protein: CASVRDRGGTEAFF. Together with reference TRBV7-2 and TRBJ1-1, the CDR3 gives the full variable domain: GAGVSQSPSNKVTEKGKDVELRCDPISGHTALYWYRQSLGQGLEFLIYFQGNSAPDKSGLPSDRFSAERTGGSVSTLTIQRTQQEDSAVYLCASVRDRGGTEAFFGQGTRLTVV.